This T cell receptor (beta chain) was captured in a study of vaccination and CD4 T cells after COVID-19. The germline V gene encodes CDR1 SGHKS and CDR2 YYEKEE (reference sequence). The ends were cut back, 2 bases at V and 11 bases at J, with 20 bases in the middle. The CDR3 covers 14 residues. Study conclusions and caveats: Detection of a median roughly 87% of reactive clones in convalescent patients was confined to the period after vaccination.

Documented treatment: roughly 10-day PBMC culture with coronavirus spike peptide pools or control peptides (ViraFEST assay). Cultured CD4+ T cell DNA underwent sequencing with the Oncomine TCR Beta short-read assay. TCRdb redid the calling of the PCR reads with MiXCR, one entry per CDR3 protein. The table includes around 6,800 distinct CDR3 sequences, 74% detected once. This clonotype came up once. The antigen is unknown. Sequencing was performed on CD4+ T cells from blood, cultured in vitro. This sequence was found in a human donor who had recovered from COVID-19. This chain uses TRBV5-5 with TRBJ2-7, with a possible D match to TRBD1 (5 bases). The DNA of the CDR3 is TGTGCCAGCAGCTTCTCATATCCAGTCCGCAGGGAGTACTTC. Protein product: CASSFSYPVRREYF.